A single TCR beta chain is shown here with its context. The CDR3 runs 15 residues. Trimming took 11 bases from V and 0 from J; bases not matched to a gene: 6. Per the germline V gene, CDR1 is LNHDA and CDR2 is SQIVND (reference sequence). The record originates from a study of radiotherapy plus CTLA-4 blockade in lung cancer. The repertoire was sequenced with immunoSEQ multiplex PCR; TCRdb's copy has only in-frame clones and lacks some. The repertoire consists of over 30,000 clones, with 75% to 80% occurring once and the leading ten covering less than 25%. The gene calls are TRBV19 and TRBJ2-2; TRBD2 matches at 10 bases. The origin of this receptor is a human donor with non-small cell lung cancer that progressed on radiotherapy plus ipilimumab. Sequences were derived from peripheral blood, sampled from a patient treated with radiotherapy plus ipilimumab. CDR3 DNA sequence: TGTGCCCTGAAGCGGGGGGGCACGAACACCGGGGAGCTGTTTTTT. Its translation: CALKRGGTNTGELFF. The full variable domain, rest sourced from reference TRBV19 and TRBJ2-2, is DGGITQSPKYLFRKEGQNVTLSCEQNLNHDAMYWYRQDPGQGLRLIYYSQIVNDFQKGDIAEGYSVSREKKESFPLTVTSAQKNPTAFYLCALKRGGTNTGELFFGEGSRLTVL.